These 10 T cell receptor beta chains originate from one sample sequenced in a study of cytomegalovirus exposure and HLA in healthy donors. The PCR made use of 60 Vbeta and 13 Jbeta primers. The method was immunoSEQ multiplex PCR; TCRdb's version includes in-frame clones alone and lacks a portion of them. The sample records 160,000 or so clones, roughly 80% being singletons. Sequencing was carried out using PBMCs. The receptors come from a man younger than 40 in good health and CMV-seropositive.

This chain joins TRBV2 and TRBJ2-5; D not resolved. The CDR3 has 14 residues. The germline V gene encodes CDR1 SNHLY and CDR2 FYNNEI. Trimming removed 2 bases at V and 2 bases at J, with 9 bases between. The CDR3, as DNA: TGTGCCAGCAGTGAATGGGTCGGGCAAGAGACCCAGTACTTC. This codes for CASSEWVGQETQYF.

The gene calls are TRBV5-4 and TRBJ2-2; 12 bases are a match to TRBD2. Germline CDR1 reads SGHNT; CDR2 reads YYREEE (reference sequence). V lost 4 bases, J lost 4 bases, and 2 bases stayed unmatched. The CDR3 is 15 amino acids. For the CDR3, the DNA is TGTGCCAGCAGCAAGGGACTAGCGGGCACCGGGGAGCTGTTTTTT. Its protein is CASSKGLAGTGELFF.

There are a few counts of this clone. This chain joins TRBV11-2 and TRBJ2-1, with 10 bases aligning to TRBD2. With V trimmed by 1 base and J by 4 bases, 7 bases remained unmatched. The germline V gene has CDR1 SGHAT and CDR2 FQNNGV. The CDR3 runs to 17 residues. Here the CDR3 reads CASSLVGGTSAYNEQFF. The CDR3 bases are TGTGCCAGCAGCTTAGTAGGTGGGACTAGCGCATACAATGAGCAGTTCTTC.

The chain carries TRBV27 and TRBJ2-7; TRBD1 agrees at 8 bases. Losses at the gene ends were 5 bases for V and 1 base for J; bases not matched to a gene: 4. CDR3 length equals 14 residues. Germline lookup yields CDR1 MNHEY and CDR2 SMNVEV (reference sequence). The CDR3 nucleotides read TGTGCCAGCAGTCCGGGACAGGAGTCCTACGAGCAGTACTTC. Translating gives CASSPGQESYEQYF.

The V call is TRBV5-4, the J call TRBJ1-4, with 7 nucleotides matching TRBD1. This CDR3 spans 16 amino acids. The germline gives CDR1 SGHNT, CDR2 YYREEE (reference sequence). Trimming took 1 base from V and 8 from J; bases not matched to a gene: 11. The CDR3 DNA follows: TGTGCCAGCAGCTTGTACGGAGACAGGGTTGAGGAAAAACTGTTTTTT. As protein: CASSLYGDRVEEKLFF.

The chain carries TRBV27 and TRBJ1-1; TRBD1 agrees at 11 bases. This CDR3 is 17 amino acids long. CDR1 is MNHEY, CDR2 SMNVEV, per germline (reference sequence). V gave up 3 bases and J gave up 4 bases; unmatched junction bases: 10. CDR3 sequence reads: CASSFFGTGGRGTEAFF. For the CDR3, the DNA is TGTGCCAGCAGTTTCTTCGGGACAGGGGGAAGGGGCACTGAAGCTTTCTTT.

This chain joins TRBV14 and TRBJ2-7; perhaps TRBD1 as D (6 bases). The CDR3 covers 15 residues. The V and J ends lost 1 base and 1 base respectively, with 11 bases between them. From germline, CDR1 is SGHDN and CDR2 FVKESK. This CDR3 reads CASSQVGTTSYEQYF. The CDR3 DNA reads TGTGCCAGCAGCCAAGTCGGGACAACTTCCTACGAGCAGTACTTC.

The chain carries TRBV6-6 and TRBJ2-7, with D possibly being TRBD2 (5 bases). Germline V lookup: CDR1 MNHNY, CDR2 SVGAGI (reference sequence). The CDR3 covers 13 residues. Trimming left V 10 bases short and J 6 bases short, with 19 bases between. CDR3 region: CATTRRPRVEQYF. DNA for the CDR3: TGTGCCACCACCCGGCGACCGAGGGTCGAGCAGTACTTC.

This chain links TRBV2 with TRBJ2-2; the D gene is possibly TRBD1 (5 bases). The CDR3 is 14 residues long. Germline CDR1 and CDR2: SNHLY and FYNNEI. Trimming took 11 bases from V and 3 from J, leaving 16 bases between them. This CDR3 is CAGAKGRDTGELFF. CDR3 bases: TGTGCCGGGGCGAAGGGCCGAGACACCGGGGAGCTGTTTTTT.

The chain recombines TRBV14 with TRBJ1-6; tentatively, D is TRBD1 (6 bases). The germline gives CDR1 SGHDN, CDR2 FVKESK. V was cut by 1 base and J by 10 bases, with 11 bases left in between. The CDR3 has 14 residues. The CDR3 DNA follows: TGTGCCAGCAGCCAAGTTCAGGGGAGATCACCCCTCCACTTT. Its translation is CASSQVQGRSPLHF.